This TCR beta chain is drawn from a study of T cell responses to AZD1222 COVID-19 vaccine. Findings and caveats of the study: White British people made up most donors, females outnumbered males, and clonal diversity was possibly underestimated.

For this clone: What it binds is unknown.

The CDR3 totals 13 residues. Deletions cut 5 bases from V and 7 bases from J, with 15 bases between. Germline values: CDR1 SNHLY, CDR2 FYNNEI. Method: immunoSEQ multiplex PCR; TCRdb's copy keeps in-frame clones and lacks some. In the table there are approximately 110,000 clones, 92% of which are singletons. The sequence was collected from an adult who received the AZD1222 COVID-19 vaccine. J is TRBJ2-7 and V is TRBV2, with D tentatively TRBD2 (5 bases). The sample in question was peripheral blood, obtained 28 days after the second AZD1222 dose. Here the CDR3 reads CASSNVGRREQYF. The DNA for the CDR3 is TGTGCCAGCAGTAACGTAGGGAGAAGGGAGCAGTACTTC.